This T cell receptor (beta chain) was identified in a study of blood T cells in healthy people across ages. Study-wide findings and caveats: Using unsorted PBMCs precluded a conclusive naive versus antigen-experienced comparison. Diversity figures based on one million T cells were deemed too low.

Trimming cost V 5 bases and J 1 base; bases outside gene matches: 6. The germline V gene has CDR1 MGHRA and CDR2 YSYEKL. CDR3 length: 15 amino acids. PCR was performed a second time for about 7 to 12 cycles using a sample-barcoded 5' primer and a J-beta primer mix. In TCRdb, the 5' RACE reads were re-called with MiXCR into one record per CDR3 protein. The table lists under 2 million distinct CDR3 sequences, around 35% of them singletons, with roughly 10% in the top ten. Peripheral blood, around 9.4 milliliters per donor, was collected. The total RNA that was extracted per sample amounted to at least 5.5 micrograms. Worth noting for this clonotype: Its cognate antigen is unknown.

Sequences were obtained from blood. The sequence was collected from a woman aged 25 to 39 in good health. The chain uses TRBV4-1 and TRBJ2-7; 9 bases fit TRBD2. In nucleotides, the CDR3 is TGCGCCAGCAGCTTCTCTAGCGGGAAGTCCTACGAGCAGTACTTC. It translates to CASSFSSGKSYEQYF.